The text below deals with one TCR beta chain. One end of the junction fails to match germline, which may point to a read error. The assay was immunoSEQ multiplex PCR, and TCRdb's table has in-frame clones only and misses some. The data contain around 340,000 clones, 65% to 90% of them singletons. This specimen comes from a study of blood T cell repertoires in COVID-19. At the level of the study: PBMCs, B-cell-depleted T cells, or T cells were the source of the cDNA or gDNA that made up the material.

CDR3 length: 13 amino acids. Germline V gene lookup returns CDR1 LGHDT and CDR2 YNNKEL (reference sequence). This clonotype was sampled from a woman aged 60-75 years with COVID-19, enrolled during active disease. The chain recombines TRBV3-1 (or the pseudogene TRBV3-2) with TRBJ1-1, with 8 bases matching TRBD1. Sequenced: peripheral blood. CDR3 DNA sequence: TGTGCCAGCAGCCAAGCAACCCAGGGGGCTGATTCCTTT. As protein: CASSQATQGADSF.